A selection of T cell receptor beta chains follows, all from one sample in a study of OX40 agonist ivuxolimab in advanced cancers. Profiled with immunoSEQ multiplex PCR; TCRdb holds only in-frame clones, not every one. The sample lists roughly 13,000 clones; 80% to 95% were seen once. The sequencing here drew on CD4+ or CD8+ T cells sorted from blood, taken in a trial of the OX40 agonist ivuxolimab. Receptor source: an adult with an advanced solid tumor such as melanoma, head and neck, liver or kidney cancer. Both conserved end residues are part of each CDR3. D genes are given only for firm matches. Where a row states a size, it is once, few, many or the class of an expanded clone; other rows omit it.

clone_size | d_call | j_call | v_call | cdr3_aa | cdr3_nt
NA | TRBD2 | TRBJ2-3 | TRBV2 | CATAGLAGAVDTQYF | TGTGCCACCGCCGGACTAGCGGGAGCGGTAGATACGCAGTATTTT
NA | NA | TRBJ2-7 | TRBV27 | CASRPSSSYEQYF | TGTGCCAGTAGACCGTCGAGCTCCTACGAGCAGTACTTC
NA | NA | TRBJ2-4 | TRBV2 | CASGSNIQYF | TGTGCCAGCGGGAGTAACATTCAGTACTTC
NA | TRBD2 | TRBJ2-1 | TRBV9 | CASSGSGGINEQFF | TGTGCCAGCAGCGGAAGCGGGGGTATCAATGAGCAGTTCTTC
NA | NA | TRBJ2-7 | TRBV14 | CASSQPRSRTPYEQYF | TGTGCCAGCAGCCAACCCCGGTCCAGAACTCCCTACGAGCAGTACTTC
NA | TRBD1 | TRBJ1-1 | TRBV10-2 | CASTLTGGIGTEAFF | TGCGCCAGCACCTTGACAGGGGGCATCGGCACTGAAGCTTTCTTT
NA | TRBD2 | TRBJ2-7 | TRBV9 | CASSVGLAETYEQYF | TGTGCCAGCAGCGTAGGACTAGCGGAGACCTACGAGCAGTACTTC
NA | TRBD1 | TRBJ2-7 | TRBV7-9 | CASSWGQGISYEQYF | TGTGCCAGCAGCTGGGGACAGGGGATCTCCTACGAGCAGTACTTC
NA | NA | TRBJ2-3 | TRBV6-5 | CASSYSGISTDTQYF | TGTGCCAGCAGTTACTCGGGGATTAGCACAGATACGCAGTATTTT
NA | NA | TRBJ1-1 | TRBV19 | CASSIVSRGLSTEAFF | TGTGCCAGTAGTATAGTGTCTCGGGGGCTGAGCACTGAAGCTTTCTTT
NA | TRBD1 | TRBJ2-5 | TRBV4-1 | CASSPLGTGGIKTQYF | TGCGCCAGCAGCCCCCTTGGGACAGGGGGCATAAAGACCCAGTACTTC
NA | NA | TRBJ1-2 | TRBV9 | CASTIQGGNGYTF | TGTGCCAGCACCATACAGGGAGGGAATGGCTACACCTTC
NA | NA | TRBJ2-5 | TRBV19 | CASSIGDIETQYF | TGTGCCAGTAGTATAGGGGACATAGAGACCCAGTACTTC
NA | TRBD1 | TRBJ2-7 | TRBV6-1 | CASSEVQGAYEQYF | TGTGCCAGCAGTGAGGTACAGGGGGCCTACGAGCAGTACTTC
NA | NA | TRBJ1-5 | TRBV30 | CAWSVPGAPQPQHF | TGTGCCTGGAGTGTACCAGGGGCGCCTCAGCCCCAGCATTTT
NA | NA | TRBJ2-3 | TRBV25-1 | CASSDIGSSTDTQYF | TGTGCCAGCAGTGATATCGGTTCTAGCACAGATACGCAGTATTTT
NA | NA | TRBJ2-7 | TRBV4-1 | CASSQDRQESSYEQYF | TGCGCCAGCAGCCAAGATCGACAGGAGAGCTCCTACGAGCAGTACTTC
NA | TRBD1 | TRBJ2-7 | TRBV19 | CASTETGNPYEQYF | TGTGCCAGTACCGAGACAGGGAACCCCTACGAGCAGTACTTC
NA | TRBD1 | TRBJ2-7 | TRBV15 | CATSLDRGFYEQYF | TGTGCCACCAGCCTGGACAGGGGGTTTTACGAGCAGTACTTC
NA | NA | TRBJ1-1 | TRBV30 | CAWAQPGTEAFF | TGTGCCTGGGCCCAGCCAGGGACTGAAGCTTTCTTT
NA | TRBD1 | TRBJ1-5 | TRBV27 | CATATSGGGQPQHF | TGTGCCACCGCGACCAGTGGAGGGGGCCAGCCCCAGCATTTT
NA | NA | TRBJ1-2 | TRBV4-3 | CASGPDPTGGVDGYTF | TGCGCCAGCGGACCAGACCCAACGGGGGGGGTCGATGGCTACACCTTC
NA | TRBD2 | TRBJ2-7 | TRBV5-5 | CASSLEETSGSYEQYF | TGTGCCAGCAGCTTGGAAGAGACTAGCGGTTCCTACGAGCAGTACTTC
once | TRBD1 | TRBJ1-1 | TRBV5-4 | CASSMDRGTEAFF | TGTGCCAGCAGCATGGACAGGGGCACTGAAGCTTTCTTT
NA | NA | TRBJ2-7 | TRBV9 | CASSASTASYEQYF | TGTGCCAGCAGCGCATCGACGGCCTCCTACGAGCAGTACTTC
NA | TRBD2 | TRBJ2-5 | TRBV7-9 | CASSLTGGPPETQYF | TGTGCCAGCAGCTTAACGGGAGGGCCCCCAGAGACCCAGTACTTC
NA | NA | TRBJ2-2 | TRBV18 | CASSDTVNTGELFF | TGTGCCAGCTCAGATACAGTGAACACCGGGGAGCTGTTTTTT
once | NA | TRBJ1-1 | TRBV6-6 | CASSAGEVEAFF | TGTGCCAGCAGTGCTGGGGAGGTAGAAGCTTTCTTT
NA | NA | TRBJ1-1 | TRBV27 | CASSSWRGNTEAFF | TGTGCCAGCAGTTCCTGGCGAGGGAACACTGAAGCTTTCTTT
NA | TRBD1 | TRBJ2-7 | TRBV4-1 | CASSQATGVAYEQYF | TGCGCCAGCAGCCAAGCGACAGGGGTGGCCTACGAGCAGTACTTC
NA | TRBD2 | TRBJ2-5 | TRBV7-7 | CASSRSGGSEETQYF | TGTGCCAGCAGCCGTTCCGGGGGGTCCGAGGAGACCCAGTACTTC
NA | NA | TRBJ2-7 | TRBV30 | CAGNRDSPYEQYF | TGTGCTGGGAACCGGGACTCCCCCTACGAGCAGTACTTC
NA | TRBD1 | TRBJ2-1 | TRBV5-1 | CASSLGTGLDEQFF | TGCGCCAGCAGCTTGGGGACAGGGCTCGATGAGCAGTTCTTC
NA | TRBD2 | TRBJ2-7 | TRBV4-3 | CASSQEYSGAYEQYF | TGCGCCAGCAGCCAAGAGTACAGCGGGGCCTACGAGCAGTACTTC
NA | NA | TRBJ1-1 | TRBV5-6 | CASSPDLGLNTEAFF | TGTGCCAGCAGCCCAGACCTCGGGTTGAACACTGAAGCTTTCTTT
once | NA | TRBJ2-1 | TRBV28 | CASSLRGTDEQFF | TGTGCCAGCAGTTTAAGGGGGACCGATGAGCAGTTCTTC
NA | NA | TRBJ1-2 | TRBV18 | CASSPQGQNSNYGYTF | TGTGCCAGCTCACCACAAGGACAGAACTCTAACTATGGCTACACCTTC
NA | NA | TRBJ2-1 | TRBV11-2 | CASSPRWGAEQFF | TGTGCCAGCAGCCCCCGATGGGGAGCTGAGCAGTTCTTC
NA | NA | TRBJ1-1 | TRBV19 | CASSIGGNTEAFF | TGTGCCAGTAGTATAGGGGGGAACACTGAAGCTTTCTTT
NA | TRBD2 | TRBJ2-7 | TRBV7-9 | CASSLGAGVDEQYF | TGTGCCAGCAGCTTAGGAGCGGGGGTCGACGAGCAGTACTTC
NA | NA | TRBJ2-1 | TRBV9 | CASSADPRMKWDEQFF | TGTGCCAGCAGCGCCGATCCTAGGATGAAGTGGGATGAGCAGTTCTTC
NA | NA | TRBJ1-5 | TRBV28 | CASSAGSQAGNQPQHF | TGTGCCAGCAGTGCCGGGTCCCAAGCGGGCAATCAGCCCCAGCATTTT
few | TRBD2 | TRBJ2-1 | TRBV7-9 | CASSSGSGRRNEQFF | TGTGCCAGCAGCTCAGGTAGCGGGAGAAGAAATGAGCAGTTCTTC